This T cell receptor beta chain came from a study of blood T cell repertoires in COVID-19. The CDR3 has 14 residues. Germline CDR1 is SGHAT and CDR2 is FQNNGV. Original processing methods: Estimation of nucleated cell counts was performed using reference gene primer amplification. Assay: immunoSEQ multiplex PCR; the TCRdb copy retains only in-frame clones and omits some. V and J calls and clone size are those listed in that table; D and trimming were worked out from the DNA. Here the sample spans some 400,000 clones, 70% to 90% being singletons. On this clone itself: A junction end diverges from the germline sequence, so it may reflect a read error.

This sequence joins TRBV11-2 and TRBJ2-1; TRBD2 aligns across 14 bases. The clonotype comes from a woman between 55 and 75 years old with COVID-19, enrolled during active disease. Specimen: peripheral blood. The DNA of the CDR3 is TGTGCCAGCAGCCCTAGAGGACTAGCGGGGGGAATCATCTTC. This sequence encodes CASSPRGLAGGIIF.